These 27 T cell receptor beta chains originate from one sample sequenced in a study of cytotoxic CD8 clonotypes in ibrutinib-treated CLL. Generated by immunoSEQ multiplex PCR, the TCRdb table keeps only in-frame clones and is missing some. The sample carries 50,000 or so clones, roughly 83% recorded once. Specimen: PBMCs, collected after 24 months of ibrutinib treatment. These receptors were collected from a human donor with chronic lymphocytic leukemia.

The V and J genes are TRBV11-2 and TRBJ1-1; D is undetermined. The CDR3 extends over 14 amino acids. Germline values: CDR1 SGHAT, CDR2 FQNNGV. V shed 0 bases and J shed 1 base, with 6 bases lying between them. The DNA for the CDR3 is TGTGCCAGCAGCTTAGATCACGGGAACACTGAAGCTTTCTTT. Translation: CASSLDHGNTEAFF.

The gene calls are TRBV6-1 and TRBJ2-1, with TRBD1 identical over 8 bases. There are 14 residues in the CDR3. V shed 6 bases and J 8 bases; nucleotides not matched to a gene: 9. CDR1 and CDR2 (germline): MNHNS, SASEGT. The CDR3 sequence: CASRETGARDEQFF. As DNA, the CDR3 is TGTGCCAGCAGAGAGACAGGGGCACGGGATGAGCAGTTCTTC.

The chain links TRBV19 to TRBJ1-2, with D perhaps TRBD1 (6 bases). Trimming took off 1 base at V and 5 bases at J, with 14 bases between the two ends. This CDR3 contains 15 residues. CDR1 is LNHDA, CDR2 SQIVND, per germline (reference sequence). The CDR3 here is CASSIGDVGGYGYTF. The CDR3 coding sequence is TGTGCCAGTAGTATAGGAGATGTAGGGGGGTATGGCTACACCTTC.

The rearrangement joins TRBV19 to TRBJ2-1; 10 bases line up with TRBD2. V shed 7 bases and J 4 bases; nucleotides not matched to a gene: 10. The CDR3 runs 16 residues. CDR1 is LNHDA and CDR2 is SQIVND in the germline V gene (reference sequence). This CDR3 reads CASTWTSGDGYNEQFF. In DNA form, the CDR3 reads TGTGCCAGTACCTGGACTAGCGGAGACGGATACAATGAGCAGTTCTTC.

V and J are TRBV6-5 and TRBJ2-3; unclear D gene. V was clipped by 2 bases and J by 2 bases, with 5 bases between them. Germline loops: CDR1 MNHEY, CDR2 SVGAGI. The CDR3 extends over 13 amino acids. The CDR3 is CASSYELTDTQYF. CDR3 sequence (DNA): TGTGCCAGCAGTTACGAGCTCACAGATACGCAGTATTTT.

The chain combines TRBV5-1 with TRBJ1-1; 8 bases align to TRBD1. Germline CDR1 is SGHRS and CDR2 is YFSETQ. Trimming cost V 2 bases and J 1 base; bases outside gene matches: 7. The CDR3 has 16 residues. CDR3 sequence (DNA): TGCGCCAGCAGCTTCACCAGGACAGGGCCGAACACTGAAGCTTTCTTT. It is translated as CASSFTRTGPNTEAFF.

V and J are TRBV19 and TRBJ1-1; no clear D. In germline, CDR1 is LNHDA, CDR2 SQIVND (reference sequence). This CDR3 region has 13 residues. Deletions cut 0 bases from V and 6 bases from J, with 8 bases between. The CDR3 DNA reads TGTGCCAGTAGTATAGATCGCGGATCTGAAGCTTTCTTT. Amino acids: CASSIDRGSEAFF.

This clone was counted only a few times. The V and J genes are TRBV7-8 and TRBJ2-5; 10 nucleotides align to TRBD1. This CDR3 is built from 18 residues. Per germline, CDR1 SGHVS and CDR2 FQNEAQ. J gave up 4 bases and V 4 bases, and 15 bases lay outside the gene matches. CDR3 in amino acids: CASSSRDRGRRERETQYF. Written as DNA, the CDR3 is TGTGCCAGCAGCTCCCGGGACAGGGGACGACGAGAGCGAGAGACCCAGTACTTC.

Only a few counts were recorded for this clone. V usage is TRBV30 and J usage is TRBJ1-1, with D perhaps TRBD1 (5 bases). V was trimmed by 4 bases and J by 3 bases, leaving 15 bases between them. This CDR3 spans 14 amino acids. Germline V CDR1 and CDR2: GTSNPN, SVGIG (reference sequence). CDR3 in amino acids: CAWMSAGRDTEAFF. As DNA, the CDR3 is TGTGCCTGGATGAGTGCAGGGCGGGACACTGAAGCTTTCTTT.

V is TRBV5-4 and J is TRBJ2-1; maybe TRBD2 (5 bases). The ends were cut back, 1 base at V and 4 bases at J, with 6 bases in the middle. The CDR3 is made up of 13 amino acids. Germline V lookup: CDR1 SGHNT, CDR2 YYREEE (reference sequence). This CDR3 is CASSLTGYNEQFF. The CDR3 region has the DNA TGTGCCAGCAGCTTGACGGGGTACAATGAGCAGTTCTTC. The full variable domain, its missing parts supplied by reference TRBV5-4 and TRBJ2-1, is ETGVTQSPTHLIKTRGQQVTLRCSSQSGHNTVSWYQQALGQGPQFIFQYYREEENGRGNFPPRFSGLQFPNYSSELNVNALELDDSALYLCASSLTGYNEQFFGPGTRLTVL.

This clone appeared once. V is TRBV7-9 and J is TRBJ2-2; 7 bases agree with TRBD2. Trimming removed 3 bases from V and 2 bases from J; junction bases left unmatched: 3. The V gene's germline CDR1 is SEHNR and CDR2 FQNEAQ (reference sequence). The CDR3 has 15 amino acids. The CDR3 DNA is TGTGCCAGCAGCTTGAGCGGGACCAACACCGGGGAGCTGTTTTTT. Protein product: CASSLSGTNTGELFF.

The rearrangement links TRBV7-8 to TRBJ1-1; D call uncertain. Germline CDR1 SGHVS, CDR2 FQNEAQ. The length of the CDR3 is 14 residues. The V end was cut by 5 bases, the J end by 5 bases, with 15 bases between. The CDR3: CASSRKGRATEAFF. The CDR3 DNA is TGTGCCAGCAGCAGAAAAGGTCGAGCAACTGAAGCTTTCTTT.

The CDR3 is CASSIPSSGPYNEQFF. CDR3 DNA: TGTGCCAGTAGTATCCCTTCTAGCGGACCTTACAATGAGCAGTTCTTC. The chain joins TRBV19 to TRBJ2-1; the match to TRBD2 covers 7 bases. Losses at the gene ends were 3 bases for V and 4 bases for J; bases not matched to a gene: 9. The CDR3 spans 16 residues. CDR1 is LNHDA and CDR2 is SQIVND in the germline V gene (reference sequence).

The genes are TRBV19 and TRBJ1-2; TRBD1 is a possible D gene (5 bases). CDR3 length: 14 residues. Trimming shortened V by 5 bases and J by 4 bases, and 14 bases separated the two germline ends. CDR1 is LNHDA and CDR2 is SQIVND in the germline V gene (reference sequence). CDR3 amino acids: CASSSFQGTYGYTF. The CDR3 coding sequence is TGTGCCAGTAGTTCCTTCCAGGGAACCTATGGCTACACCTTC.

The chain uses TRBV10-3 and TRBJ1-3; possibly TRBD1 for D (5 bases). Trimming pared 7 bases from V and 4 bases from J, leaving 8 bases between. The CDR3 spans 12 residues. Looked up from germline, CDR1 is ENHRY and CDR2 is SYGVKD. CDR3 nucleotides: TGTGCCATCAATCGGGGGGGAAACACCATATATTTT. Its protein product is CAINRGGNTIYF.

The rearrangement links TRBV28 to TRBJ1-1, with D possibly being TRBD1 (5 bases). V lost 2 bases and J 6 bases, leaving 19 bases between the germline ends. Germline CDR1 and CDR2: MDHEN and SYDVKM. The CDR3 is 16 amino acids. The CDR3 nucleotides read TGTGCCAGCAGTTTAGGAGGGAGCAGGGAGGGCGCTGAAGCTTTCTTT. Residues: CASSLGGSREGAEAFF.

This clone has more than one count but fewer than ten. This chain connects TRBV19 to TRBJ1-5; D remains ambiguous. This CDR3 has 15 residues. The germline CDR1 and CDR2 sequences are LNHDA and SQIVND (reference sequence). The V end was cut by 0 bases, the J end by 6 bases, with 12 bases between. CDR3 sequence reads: CASSIEVREGQPQHF. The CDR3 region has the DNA TGTGCCAGTAGTATAGAGGTAAGAGAAGGTCAGCCCCAGCATTTT.

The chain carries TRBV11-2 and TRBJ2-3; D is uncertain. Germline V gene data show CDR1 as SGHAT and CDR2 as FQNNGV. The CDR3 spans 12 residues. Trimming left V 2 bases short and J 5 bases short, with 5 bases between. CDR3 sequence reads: CASSLSIDTQYF. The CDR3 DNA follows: TGTGCCAGCAGCTTAAGTATAGATACGCAGTATTTT.

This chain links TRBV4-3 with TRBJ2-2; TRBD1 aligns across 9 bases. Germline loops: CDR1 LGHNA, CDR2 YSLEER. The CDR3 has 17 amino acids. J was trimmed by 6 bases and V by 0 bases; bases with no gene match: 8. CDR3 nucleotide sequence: TGCGCCAGCAGCCAAGACACTCCGGGACAGGGCTCCGGGGAGCTGTTTTTT. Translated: CASSQDTPGQGSGELFF.

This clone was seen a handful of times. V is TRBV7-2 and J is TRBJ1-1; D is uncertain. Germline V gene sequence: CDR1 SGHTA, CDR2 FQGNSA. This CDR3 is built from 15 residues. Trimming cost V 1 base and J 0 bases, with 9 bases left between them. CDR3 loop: CASSLGILMNTEAFF. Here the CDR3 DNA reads TGTGCCAGCAGCTTAGGTATTCTTATGAACACTGAAGCTTTCTTT.

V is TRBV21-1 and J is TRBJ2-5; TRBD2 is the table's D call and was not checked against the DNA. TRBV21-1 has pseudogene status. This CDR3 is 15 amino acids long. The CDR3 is CASSKDQGRGETQYF. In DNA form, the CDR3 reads TGTGCCAGCAGCAAAGATCAGGGGAGGGGAGAGACCCAGTACTTC.

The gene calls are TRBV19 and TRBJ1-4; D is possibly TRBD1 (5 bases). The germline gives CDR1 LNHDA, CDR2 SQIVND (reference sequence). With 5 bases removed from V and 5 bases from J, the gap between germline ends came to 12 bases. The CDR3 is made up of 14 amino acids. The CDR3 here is CASSLPDRNEKLFF. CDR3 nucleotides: TGTGCCAGTAGTCTCCCCGACAGAAATGAAAAACTGTTTTTT.

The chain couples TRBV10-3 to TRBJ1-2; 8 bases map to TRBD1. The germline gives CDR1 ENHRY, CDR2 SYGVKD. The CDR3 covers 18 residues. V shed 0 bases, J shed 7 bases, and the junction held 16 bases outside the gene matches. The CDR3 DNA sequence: TGTGCCATCAGTGAGTCAGAGGCAGGGGGCTCGGTACCTATTGGCTACACCTTC. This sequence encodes CAISESEAGGSVPIGYTF.

The chain's CDR3 is CASSYSYRSYEQYF. CDR3 nucleotide sequence: TGTGCCAGCAGTTACTCTTATCGTTCCTACGAGCAGTACTTC. The V gene is TRBV6-5, the J gene TRBJ2-7; D is unresolved. V was cut by 0 bases and J by 1 base, with 7 bases left in between. Germline V lookup: CDR1 MNHEY, CDR2 SVGAGI. The CDR3 loop spans 14 amino acids.

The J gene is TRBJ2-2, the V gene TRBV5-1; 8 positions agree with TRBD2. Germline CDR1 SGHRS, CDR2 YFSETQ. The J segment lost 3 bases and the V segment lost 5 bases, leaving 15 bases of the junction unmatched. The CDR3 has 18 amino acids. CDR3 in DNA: TGCGCCAGCAGAGATCCGAGGGTGGCGGGAGGTGACACCGGGGAGCTGTTTTTT. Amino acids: CASRDPRVAGGDTGELFF.

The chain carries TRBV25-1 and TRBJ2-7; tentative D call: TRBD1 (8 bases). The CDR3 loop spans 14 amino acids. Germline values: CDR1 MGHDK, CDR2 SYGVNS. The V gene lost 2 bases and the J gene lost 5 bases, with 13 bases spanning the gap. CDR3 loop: CASSESGTGDEQYF. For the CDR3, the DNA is TGTGCCAGCAGTGAAAGCGGGACAGGCGACGAGCAGTACTTC.

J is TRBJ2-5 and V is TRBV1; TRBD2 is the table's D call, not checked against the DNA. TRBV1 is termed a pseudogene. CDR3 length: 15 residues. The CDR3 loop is CTSSPSGGGVETQYF. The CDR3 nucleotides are TGCACCAGCAGCCCCTCGGGGGGAGGGGTAGAGACCCAGTACTTC.